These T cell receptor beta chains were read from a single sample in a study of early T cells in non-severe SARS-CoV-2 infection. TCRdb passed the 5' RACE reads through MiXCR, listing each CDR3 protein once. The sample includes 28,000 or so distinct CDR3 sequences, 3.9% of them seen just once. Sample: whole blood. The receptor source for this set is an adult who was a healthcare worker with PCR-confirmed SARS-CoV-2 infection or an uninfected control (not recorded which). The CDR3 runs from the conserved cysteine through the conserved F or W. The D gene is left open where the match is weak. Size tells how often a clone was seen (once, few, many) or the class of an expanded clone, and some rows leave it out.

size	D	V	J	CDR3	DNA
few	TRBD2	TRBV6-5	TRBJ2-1	CASSDKASGGAGEQFF	TGTGCCAGCAGTGACAAAGCTAGCGGGGGGGCTGGGGAGCAGTTCTTC
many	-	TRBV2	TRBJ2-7	CASSEALPLGQYF	TGTGCCAGCAGTGAAGCGCTTCCCCTGGGGCAGTACTTC
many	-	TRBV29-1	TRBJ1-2	CSVEDPDRDGYTF	TGCAGCGTTGAAGATCCCGACAGAGATGGCTACACCTTC
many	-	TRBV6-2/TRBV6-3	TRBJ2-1	CASSYWQTASANNEQFF	TGTGCCAGCAGTTATTGGCAGACGGCTAGCGCCAACAATGAGCAGTTCTTC
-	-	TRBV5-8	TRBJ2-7	CASSRRASYEQYF	TGTGCCAGCAGCCGAAGGGCCTCCTACGAGCAGTACTTC
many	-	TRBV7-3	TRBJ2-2	CASSLNLGITGELFF	TGTGCCAGCAGCTTAAACTTGGGTATCACCGGGGAGCTGTTTTTT
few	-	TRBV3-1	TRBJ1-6	CASSLEDSPLHF	TGTGCCAGCAGCCTGGAGGATTCACCCCTCCACTTT
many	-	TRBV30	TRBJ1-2	CASTNPGTNYGYTF	TGTGCCTCCACAAATCCCGGGACGAACTATGGCTACACCTTC
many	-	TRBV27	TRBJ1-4	CASSSGRVPSNEKLFF	TGTGCCAGCAGTTCCGGACGGGTTCCGTCTAATGAAAAACTGTTTTTT
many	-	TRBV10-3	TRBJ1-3	CAISDSGSRNTIYF	TGTGCCATCAGTGATTCGGGCTCTAGAAACACCATATATTTT
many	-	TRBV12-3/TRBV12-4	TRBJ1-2	CASSRQWGYGYTF	TGTGCCAGCAGTCGACAGTGGGGCTATGGCTACACCTTC
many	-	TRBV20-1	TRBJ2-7	CSARPSHREGWYF	TGCAGTGCTAGACCCTCCCATAGAGAAGGATGGTACTTC